Ten or more counts support the clone carrying this TCR beta chain. The antigen remains unidentified. The CDR3 has 13 amino acids. CDR1 and CDR2 (germline): SQVTM, ANQGSEA. Trimming pared 5 bases from V and 6 bases from J, leaving 14 bases between. Busulfan-fludarabine conditioning, marrow transplant, and cyclophosphamide on days +3 and +4 were administered. These data originate in a study of T cells after posttransplantation cyclophosphamide. The study's findings and limits: After PTCy, TRB diversity resembled that of CNI/methotrexate controls.

Here immunoSEQ multiplex PCR was the method, and the copy in TCRdb shows in-frame clones only, minus some. The sample was found to contain more than 7,500 clones, and every one recurs. The gene calls are TRBV29-1 and TRBJ1-5; perhaps TRBD1 as D (5 bases). The sequencing here drew on PBMCs, taken around 370 days after allogeneic stem cell transplant with posttransplant cyclophosphamide. The TCR sequence derives from a male patient aged 45-60 years who received an allogeneic stem cell transplant from a related donor and was CMV-positive. Part of the T cells may come from the graft donor. The CDR3: CSVLDTIGQPQHF. The CDR3 coding sequence is TGCAGCGTTCTGGACACTATCGGTCAGCCCCAGCATTTT.